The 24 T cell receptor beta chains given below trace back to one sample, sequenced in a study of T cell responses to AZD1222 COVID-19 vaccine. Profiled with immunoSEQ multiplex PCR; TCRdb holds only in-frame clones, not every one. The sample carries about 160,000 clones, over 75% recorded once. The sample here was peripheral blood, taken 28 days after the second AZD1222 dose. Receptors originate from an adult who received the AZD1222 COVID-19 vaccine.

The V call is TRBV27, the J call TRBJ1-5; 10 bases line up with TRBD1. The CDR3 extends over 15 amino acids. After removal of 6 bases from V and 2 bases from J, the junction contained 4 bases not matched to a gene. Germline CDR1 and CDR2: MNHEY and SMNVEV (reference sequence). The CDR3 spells CASRLDRGRNQPQHF. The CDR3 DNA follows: TGTGCCAGCAGACTCGACAGGGGGCGCAATCAGCCCCAGCATTTT.

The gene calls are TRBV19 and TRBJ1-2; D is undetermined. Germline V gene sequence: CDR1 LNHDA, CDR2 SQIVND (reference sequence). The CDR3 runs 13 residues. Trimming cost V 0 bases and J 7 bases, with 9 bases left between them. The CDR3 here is CASSIDQGSGYTF. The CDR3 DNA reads TGTGCCAGTAGTATAGATCAAGGGAGTGGCTACACCTTC.

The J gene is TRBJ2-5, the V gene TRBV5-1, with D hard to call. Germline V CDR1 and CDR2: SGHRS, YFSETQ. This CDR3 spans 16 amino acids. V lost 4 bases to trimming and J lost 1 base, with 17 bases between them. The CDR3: CASSPVTSLPQETQYF. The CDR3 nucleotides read TGCGCCAGCAGCCCTGTGACAAGTTTACCCCAAGAGACCCAGTACTTC.

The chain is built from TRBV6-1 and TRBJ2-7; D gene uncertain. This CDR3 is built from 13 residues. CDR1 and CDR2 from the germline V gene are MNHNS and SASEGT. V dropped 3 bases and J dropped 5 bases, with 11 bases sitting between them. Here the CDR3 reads CASSEGGRNEQYF. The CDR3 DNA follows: TGTGCCAGCAGTGAGGGCGGCCGGAACGAGCAGTACTTC.

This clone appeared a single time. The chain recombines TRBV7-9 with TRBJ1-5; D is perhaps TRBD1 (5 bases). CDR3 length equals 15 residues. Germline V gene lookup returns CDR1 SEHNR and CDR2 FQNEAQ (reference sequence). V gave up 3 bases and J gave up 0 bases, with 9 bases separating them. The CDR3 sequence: CASSLGEYSNQPQHF. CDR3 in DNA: TGTGCCAGCAGCTTGGGGGAATATAGCAATCAGCCCCAGCATTTT.

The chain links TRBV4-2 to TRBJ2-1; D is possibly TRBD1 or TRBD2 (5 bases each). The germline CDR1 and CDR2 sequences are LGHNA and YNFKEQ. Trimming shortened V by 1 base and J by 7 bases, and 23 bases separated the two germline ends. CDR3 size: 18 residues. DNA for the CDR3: TGTGCCAGCAGCCAAGGGGATGAGCAGGGCGGGCCTGGGAATGAGCAGTTCTTC. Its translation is CASSQGDEQGGPGNEQFF.

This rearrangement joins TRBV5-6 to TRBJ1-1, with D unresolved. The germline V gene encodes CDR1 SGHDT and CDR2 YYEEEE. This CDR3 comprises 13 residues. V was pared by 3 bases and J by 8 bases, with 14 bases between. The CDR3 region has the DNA TGTGCCAGCAGCTCTCAGTTGTCGGAGGAAGCTTTCTTT. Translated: CASSSQLSEEAFF.

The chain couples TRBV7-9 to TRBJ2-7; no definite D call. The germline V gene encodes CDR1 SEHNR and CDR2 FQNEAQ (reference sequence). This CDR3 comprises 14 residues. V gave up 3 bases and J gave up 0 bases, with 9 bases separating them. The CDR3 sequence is CASSLVASSYEQYF. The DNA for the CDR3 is TGTGCCAGCAGCTTGGTGGCCAGCTCCTACGAGCAGTACTTC.

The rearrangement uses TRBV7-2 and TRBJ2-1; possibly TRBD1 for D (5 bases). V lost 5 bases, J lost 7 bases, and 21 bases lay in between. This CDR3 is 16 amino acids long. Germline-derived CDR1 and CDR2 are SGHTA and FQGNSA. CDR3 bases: TGTGCCAGCAGCCAAACCGGTCCAGGGTTGGGTAATGAGCAGTTCTTC. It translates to CASSQTGPGLGNEQFF.

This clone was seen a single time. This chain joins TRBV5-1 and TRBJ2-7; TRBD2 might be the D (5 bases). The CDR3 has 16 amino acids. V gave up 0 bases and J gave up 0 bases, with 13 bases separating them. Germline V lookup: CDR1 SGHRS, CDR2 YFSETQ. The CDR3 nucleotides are TGCGCCAGCAGCTTGGAGTTCGGAGCGGCCTCCTACGAGCAGTACTTC. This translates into CASSLEFGAASYEQYF. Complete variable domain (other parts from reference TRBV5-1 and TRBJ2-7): KAGVTQTPRYLIKTRGQQVTLSCSPISGHRSVSWYQQTPGQGLQFLFEYFSETQRNKGNFPGRFSGRQFSNSRSEMNVSTLELGDSALYLCASSLEFGAASYEQYFGPGTRLTVT.

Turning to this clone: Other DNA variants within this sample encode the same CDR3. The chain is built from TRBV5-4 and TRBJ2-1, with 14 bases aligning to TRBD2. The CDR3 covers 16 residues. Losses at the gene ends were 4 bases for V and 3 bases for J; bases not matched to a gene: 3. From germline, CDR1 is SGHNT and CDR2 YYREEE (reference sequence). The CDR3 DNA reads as TGTGCCAGCAGCCCCGGGACTAGCGGGAGCTACAATGAGCAGTTCTTC. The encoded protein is CASSPGTSGSYNEQFF.

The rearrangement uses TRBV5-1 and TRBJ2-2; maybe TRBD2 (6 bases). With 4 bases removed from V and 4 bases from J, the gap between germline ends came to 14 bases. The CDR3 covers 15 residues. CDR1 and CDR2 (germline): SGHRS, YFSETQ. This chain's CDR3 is CASSAGTWGTGELFF. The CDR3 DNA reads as TGCGCCAGCAGCGCCGGGACTTGGGGCACCGGGGAGCTGTTTTTT. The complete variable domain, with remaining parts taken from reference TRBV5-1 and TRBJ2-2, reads KAGVTQTPRYLIKTRGQQVTLSCSPISGHRSVSWYQQTPGQGLQFLFEYFSETQRNKGNFPGRFSGRQFSNSRSEMNVSTLELGDSALYLCASSAGTWGTGELFFGEGSRLTVL.

This CDR3 is CASSMGQGRSEQYF. CDR3 DNA sequence: TGTGCCAGTAGTATGGGACAGGGCCGGAGCGAGCAGTACTTC. J is TRBJ2-7 and V is TRBV19, with 9 bases that match TRBD1. The CDR3 is 14 amino acids. CDR1 is LNHDA, CDR2 SQIVND, per germline (reference sequence). The junction had 6 bases not matched to a gene; V was cut back by 3 bases and J by 6 bases.

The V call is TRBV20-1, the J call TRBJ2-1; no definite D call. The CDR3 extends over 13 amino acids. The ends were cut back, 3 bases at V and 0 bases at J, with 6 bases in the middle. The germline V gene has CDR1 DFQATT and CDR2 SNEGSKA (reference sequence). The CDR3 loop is CSASADSYNEQFF. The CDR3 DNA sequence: TGCAGTGCTAGTGCAGACTCCTACAATGAGCAGTTCTTC.

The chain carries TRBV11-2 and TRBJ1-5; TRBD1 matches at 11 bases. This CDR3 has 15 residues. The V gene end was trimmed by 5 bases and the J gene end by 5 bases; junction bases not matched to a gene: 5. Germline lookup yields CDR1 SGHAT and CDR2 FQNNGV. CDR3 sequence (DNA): TGTGCCAGCAGCCTGGGACAGGGGGGAGATCAGCCCCAGCATTTT. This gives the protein CASSLGQGGDQPQHF.

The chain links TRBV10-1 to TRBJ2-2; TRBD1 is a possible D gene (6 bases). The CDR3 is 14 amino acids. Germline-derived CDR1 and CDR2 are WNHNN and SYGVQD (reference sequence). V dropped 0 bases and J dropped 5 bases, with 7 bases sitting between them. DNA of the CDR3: TGCGCCAGCAGTGAGTCTAGGGGGACCGGGGAGCTGTTTTTT. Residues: CASSESRGTGELFF.

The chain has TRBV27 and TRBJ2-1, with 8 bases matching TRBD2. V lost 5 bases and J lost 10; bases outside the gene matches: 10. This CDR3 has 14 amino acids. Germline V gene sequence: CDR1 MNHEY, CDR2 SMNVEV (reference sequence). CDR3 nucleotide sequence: TGTGCCAGCAGTAGACCTAGCGGGCCCCGGGAGCAGTTCTTC. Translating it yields CASSRPSGPREQFF.

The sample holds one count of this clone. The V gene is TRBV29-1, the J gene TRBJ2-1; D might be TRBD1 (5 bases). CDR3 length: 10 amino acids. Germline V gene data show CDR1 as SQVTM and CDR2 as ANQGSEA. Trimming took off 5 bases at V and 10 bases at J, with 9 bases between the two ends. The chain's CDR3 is CSVQRGEQFF. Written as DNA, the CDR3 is TGCAGCGTTCAAAGGGGAGAGCAGTTCTTC.

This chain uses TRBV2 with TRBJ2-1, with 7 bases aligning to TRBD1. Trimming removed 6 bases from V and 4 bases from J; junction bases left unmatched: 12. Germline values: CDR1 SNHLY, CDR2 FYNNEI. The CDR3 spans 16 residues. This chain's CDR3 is CASRSTRGPNYNEQFF. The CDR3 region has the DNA TGTGCCAGCAGAAGCACGAGGGGGCCAAATTACAATGAGCAGTTCTTC.

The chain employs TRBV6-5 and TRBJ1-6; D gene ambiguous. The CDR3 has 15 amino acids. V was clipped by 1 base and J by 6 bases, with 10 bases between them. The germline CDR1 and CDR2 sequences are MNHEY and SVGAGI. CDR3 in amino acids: CASSYFSQRNSPLHF. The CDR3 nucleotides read TGTGCCAGCAGTTACTTTTCACAACGTAATTCACCCCTCCACTTT.

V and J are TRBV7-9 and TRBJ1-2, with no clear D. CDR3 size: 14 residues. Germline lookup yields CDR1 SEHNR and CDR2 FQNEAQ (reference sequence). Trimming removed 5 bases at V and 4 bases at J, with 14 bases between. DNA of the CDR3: TGTGCCAGCAGCCCTGCCGGACTGACCTATGGCTACACCTTC. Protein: CASSPAGLTYGYTF.

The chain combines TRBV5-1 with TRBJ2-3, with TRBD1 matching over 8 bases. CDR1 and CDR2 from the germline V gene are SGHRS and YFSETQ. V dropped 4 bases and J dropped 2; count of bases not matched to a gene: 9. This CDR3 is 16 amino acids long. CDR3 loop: CASSPYAGGPTDTQYF. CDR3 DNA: TGCGCCAGCAGCCCTTACGCAGGGGGCCCCACAGATACGCAGTATTTT.

The chain's CDR3 is CASSDSGGFNEQFF. Here the CDR3 DNA reads TGTGCCAGCAGTGATTCGGGAGGGTTCAATGAGCAGTTCTTC. The chain combines TRBV2 with TRBJ2-1; TRBD2 aligns across 8 bases. CDR3 length equals 14 residues. With V trimmed by 3 bases and J by 6 bases, 4 bases remained unmatched. Germline V CDR1 and CDR2: SNHLY, FYNNEI.

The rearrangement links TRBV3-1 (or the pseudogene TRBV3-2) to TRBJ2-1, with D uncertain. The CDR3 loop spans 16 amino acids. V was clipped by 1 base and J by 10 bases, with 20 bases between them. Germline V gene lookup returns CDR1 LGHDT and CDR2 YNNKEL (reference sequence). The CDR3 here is CASSQVNSALLSEQFF. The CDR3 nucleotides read TGTGCCAGCAGCCAAGTTAACTCGGCCTTACTGTCGGAGCAGTTCTTC.